Listed below are T cell receptor beta chains from one sample, sequenced in a study of blood T cell repertoires in COVID-19. Profiling relied on immunoSEQ multiplex PCR, and the TCRdb table lists in-frame clones only, not all of them. The table records approximately 250,000 clones, approximately 85% of them present only once. The material sequenced was peripheral blood. The receptors here all came from a man between 50 and 59 years old with acute or convalescent COVID-19. The CDR3 runs from the conserved cysteine through the conserved F or W. The D gene is left open where the match is weak. Clone size appears in some rows only: once, few, many, or a class for an expanded clone.

>-|TRBV5-1|TRBJ2-1|-
CATSSGDIVNEQFF
TGCGCCACTTCCTCCGGGGACATTGTCAATGAGCAGTTCTTC
>-|TRBV5-5|TRBJ2-1|TRBD2
CASSPPLGTSGRHYNEQFF
TGTGCCAGCAGCCCTCCACTTGGGACTAGCGGGAGGCACTACAATGAGCAGTTCTTC
>-|TRBV7-2|TRBJ2-1|TRBD2
CASSLVSSGAITNEQFF
TGTGCCAGCAGCTTAGTGTCTAGCGGGGCCATAACCAATGAGCAGTTCTTC
>-|TRBV12-3/TRBV12-4|TRBJ1-5|TRBD1
CASSRDRYQPQHF
TGTGCCAGCAGCCGGGACAGATATCAGCCCCAGCATTTT
>-|TRBV24-1|TRBJ2-3|TRBD1
CATNRGGTDTQYF
TGTGCCACGAACAGGGGCGGCACAGATACGCAGTATTTT
>-|TRBV11-3|TRBJ1-1|TRBD1
CASSLQGTDTEAFF
TGTGCCAGCAGCCTACAGGGGACGGACACTGAAGCTTTCTTT
>-|TRBV7-5|TRBJ2-2|-
CARRGAGRQVGELFF
TGTGCCAGAAGGGGGGCCGGGAGGCAGGTCGGGGAGCTGTTTTTT
>-|TRBV19|TRBJ2-3|TRBD2
CASSSLGGMTDTQYF
TGTGCCAGTAGTAGCCTGGGGGGGATGACAGATACGCAGTATTTT
>-|TRBV18|TRBJ1-6|-
CASSPGDRTNSPLHF
TGTGCCAGCTCACCCGGAGACAGGACGAATTCACCCCTCCACTTT
>-|TRBV7-8|TRBJ2-2|TRBD1
CASRLQGGYTGELFF
TGTGCCAGCAGGCTACAGGGGGGATACACCGGGGAGCTGTTTTTT
>-|TRBV6-5|TRBJ2-2|-
CASREVNTGELFF
TGTGCCAGCAGAGAGGTGAACACCGGGGAGCTGTTTTTT
>-|TRBV19|TRBJ2-7|TRBD1
CASSRTGNEQYF
TGTGCCAGTAGCCGGACAGGGAACGAGCAGTACTTC
>-|TRBV7-3|TRBJ2-4|-
CASSPGKNIQYF
TGTGCCAGCAGCCCCGGGAAAAACATTCAGTACTTC
>-|TRBV5-1|TRBJ1-2|TRBD1
CASSKSSGTGIYGYTF
TGCGCCAGCAGCAAGTCTTCCGGGACAGGGATCTATGGCTACACCTTC
>-|TRBV10-3|TRBJ1-6|TRBD1
CAISVFGAGTDSPLHF
TGTGCCATCAGTGTTTTTGGGGCAGGGACAGATTCACCCCTCCACTTT
>-|TRBV27|TRBJ2-1|-
CASRARRLDGSDEQFF
TGTGCCAGCAGGGCTCGGAGGCTAGACGGATCGGATGAGCAGTTCTTC
>once|TRBV5-1|TRBJ1-1|TRBD1
CASSGQAMNTEAFF
TGCGCCAGCAGCGGACAGGCCATGAACACTGAAGCTTTCTTT
>-|TRBV18|TRBJ2-3|-
CASSGRVEDTQYF
TGTGCCAGCTCCGGCAGGGTGGAAGATACGCAGTATTTT
>-|TRBV28|TRBJ2-7|TRBD2
CASSFLAGNEQYF
TGTGCCAGCAGTTTTCTAGCGGGAAACGAGCAGTACTTC
>-|TRBV19|TRBJ1-5|-
CASSIRGGNQPQHF
TGTGCCAGTAGTATCAGAGGAGGCAATCAGCCCCAGCATTTT
>-|TRBV9|TRBJ1-2|-
CASSVDGSGYGYTF
TGTGCCAGCAGCGTAGATGGGAGCGGCTATGGCTACACCTTC
>-|TRBV28|TRBJ1-1|-
CASKRTEGNTEAFF
TGTGCCAGCAAGCGAACCGAGGGGAACACTGAAGCTTTCTTT
>-|TRBV12-3/TRBV12-4|TRBJ1-2|-
CASSFIRAGYTF
TGTGCCAGCAGTTTTATCAGGGCTGGCTACACCTTC
>-|TRBV7-2|TRBJ2-2|TRBD1
CASSLPGGRNTGELFF
TGTGCCAGCAGCTTACCAGGGGGCAGGAACACCGGGGAGCTGTTTTTT
>-|TRBV30|TRBJ2-7|TRBD1
CAWSYQTGDQYF
TGTGCCTGGAGCTATCAAACAGGGGACCAGTACTTC
>-|TRBV2|TRBJ2-7|-
CASTVGGYYEQYF
TGTGCCAGCACGGTTGGAGGTTACTACGAGCAGTACTTC
>-|TRBV29-1|TRBJ2-2|TRBD1
CSALGRQGINANTGELFF
TGCAGCGCCCTAGGTCGACAGGGGATCAACGCGAACACCGGGGAGCTGTTTTTT
>-|TRBV6-5|TRBJ2-7|-
CASSPGALYEQYF
TGTGCCAGCAGTCCAGGGGCCTTATACGAGCAGTACTTC
>few|TRBV5-1|TRBJ1-1|TRBD1
CASSETGQGNTEAFF
TGCGCCAGCAGCGAGACGGGACAGGGAAACACTGAAGCTTTCTTT
>-|TRBV7-9|TRBJ1-2|-
CASSLEGQGHGYTF
TGTGCCAGCAGCTTAGAGGGACAAGGCCATGGCTACACCTTC
>-|TRBV18|TRBJ1-3|TRBD1
CASSRGQGTDTIYF
TGTGCCAGCTCAAGAGGACAGGGTACAGACACCATATATTTT
>-|TRBV9|TRBJ2-2|TRBD1
CASSGGQGITGELFF
TGTGCCAGCAGCGGGGGACAGGGAATCACCGGGGAGCTGTTTTTT
>-|TRBV11-2|TRBJ2-3|TRBD2
CASSLFGGGTDTQYF
TGTGCCAGCAGCTTATTTGGGGGGGGCACAGATACGCAGTATTTT
>-|TRBV7-8|TRBJ1-5|-
CASSLNLSGYLYSNQPQHF
TGTGCCAGCAGCTTAAACCTCAGCGGGTATCTATATAGCAATCAGCCCCAGCATTTT
>-|TRBV6-5|TRBJ2-7|-
CASSETGVGQVKEVF
TGTGCCAGCAGCGAGACTGGGGTGGGGCAGGTTAAAGAAGTCTTC
>-|TRBV11-3|TRBJ2-1|-
CASSLDLRRGNEQFF
TGTGCCAGCAGCTTAGATCTCAGGAGGGGCAATGAGCAGTTCTTC
>-|TRBV2|TRBJ1-5|-
CASRSDRYSNQPQHF
TGTGCCAGCAGGAGCGACAGATATAGCAATCAGCCCCAGCATTTT
>-|TRBV9|TRBJ2-2|TRBD2
CASSVELAGVRDTGELFF
TGTGCCAGCAGCGTAGAATTAGCGGGAGTTAGGGACACCGGGGAGCTGTTTTTT
>-|TRBV28|TRBJ2-7|TRBD2
CASSGASGSHEQYF
TGTGCCAGCAGTGGGGCTAGCGGGAGTCACGAGCAGTACTTC
>-|TRBV7-3|TRBJ2-1|TRBD1
CASSLMEGTGGGHEQFF
TGTGCCAGCAGCTTAATGGAAGGGACAGGGGGCGGCCATGAGCAGTTCTTC